The next 28 T cell receptor beta chains were all read from a single sample in a study of tumor-infiltrating lymphocytes in primary liver carcinoma. TCR beta cDNA was made from approximately 500 ng total RNA with a constant-region primer. Modified slightly, ARM-PCR produced TCR beta libraries over three nested multiplex PCR rounds. PCR rounds one and two used TRBV1-TRBV30 forward primers with a C-beta reverse primer for roughly 9 cycles each. TCRdb itself ran the multiplex PCR reads through MiXCR, one entry per CDR3 protein. Among some 100,000 distinct CDR3 sequences, about 67% were seen once, and the ten largest hold 10% to 15%. Extraction of RNA together with DNA used roughly 20-33 mg of unsorted bulk tissue. The sequencing input was liver tumor tissue from sampling region 2. Subset reported: tumor region T2, inferior pole. Receptor source: a woman aged 60 to 75 with primary liver carcinoma and hepatitis B virus infection.

This clonotype has just a few counts. This sequence joins TRBV29-1 and TRBJ2-4; TRBD1 matches at 9 bases. V lost 2 bases, J lost 10 bases, and 12 bases stayed unmatched. The CDR3 sequence is 15 residues long. CDR1 and CDR2 from the germline V gene are SQVTM and ANQGSEA. The CDR3 sequence: CSVEYSGTGRDIQYF. For the CDR3, the DNA is TGCAGCGTTGAATATTCTGGGACAGGGAGGGATATTCAGTACTTC.

Concerning this clonotype: In this CDR3 the conserved last residue, phenylalanine or tryptophan, is missing, so a read error is likely. The rearrangement joins TRBV11-3 to TRBJ2-3; D unresolved. Trimming pared 0 bases from V and 3 bases from J, leaving 10 bases between. The CDR3 is 15 amino acids. Looked up from germline, CDR1 is SGHNT and CDR2 is YENEEA. This chain's CDR3 is CASSLDRQTTDTQYS. For the CDR3, the DNA is TGTGCCAGCAGCTTAGATAGACAAACTACAGATACGCAGTATTCT.

This rearrangement joins TRBV5-1 to TRBJ2-7; 7 nucleotides align to TRBD2. The CDR3 spans 15 residues. Germline CDR1 SGHRS, CDR2 YFSETQ. Trimming took 1 base from V and 6 from J; bases not matched to a gene: 10. The CDR3: CASSLFPGPGGEQYF. The CDR3 DNA is TGCGCCAGCAGCTTGTTCCCGGGGCCGGGGGGCGAGCAGTACTTC.

The gene calls are TRBV7-8 and TRBJ1-2, with D possibly being TRBD1 (6 bases). Looked up from germline, CDR1 is SGHVS and CDR2 is FQNEAQ. Trimming pared 5 bases from V and 11 bases from J, leaving 30 bases between. The CDR3 contains 17 residues. The CDR3 here is CASSPQVGTGTLYDYTF. The CDR3 DNA reads as TGTGCCAGCAGCCCACAGGTCGGCACAGGGACCTTGTATGATTACACCTTC.

Concerning this clonotype itself: Mismatch with germline at one junction end may stem from a read error. The CDR3: CANSPGGGAGGGNIQYF. Written as DNA, the CDR3 is TGTGCCAACAGCCCGGGAGGGGGCGCGGGGGGTGGAAACATTCAGTACTTC. J is TRBJ2-4 and V is TRBV5-4, with D perhaps matching TRBD2 (8 bases). The V gene's germline CDR1 is SGHNT and CDR2 YYREEE (reference sequence). The CDR3 loop spans 17 amino acids. The complete variable domain, with remaining parts taken from reference TRBV5-4 and TRBJ2-4, reads ETGVTQSPTHLIKTRGQQVTLRCSSQSGHNTVSWYQQALGQGPQFIFQYYREEENGRGNFPPRFSGLQFPNYSSELNVNALELDDSALYLCANSPGGGAGGGNIQYFGAGTRLSVL.

As for this clonotype: A read error is possible here, since a much larger clone lies one base away. As the CDR3 is not closed by the conserved phenylalanine or tryptophan, this likely results from a read error. The V gene is TRBV28, the J gene TRBJ2-7; TRBD2 matches 11 bases. Germline trimming cut 7 bases from V and 0 bases from J; bases unmatched to any gene: 5. This CDR3 has 15 amino acids. Germline CDR1 MDHEN, CDR2 SYDVKM. CDR3 residues: CASTPSGRFSYEQYL. The DNA of the CDR3 is TGTGCCAGCACGCCTAGCGGGAGGTTCTCCTACGAGCAGTACCTC.

This clonotype was counted ten times or more. V and J are TRBV14 and TRBJ2-3, with 9 bases identical to TRBD2. The junction had 12 bases not matched to a gene; V was cut back by 4 bases and J by 4 bases. Germline CDR1 and CDR2: SGHDN and FVKESK. The length of the CDR3 is 17 residues. The CDR3 protein is CASSPGRWAGGPDTQYF. The CDR3, as DNA: TGTGCCAGCAGCCCCGGAAGGTGGGCGGGAGGGCCAGATACGCAGTATTTT. Drawing the rest from reference TRBV14 and TRBJ2-3, the complete variable domain is EAGVTQFPSHSVIEKGQTVTLRCDPISGHDNLYWYRRVMGKEIKFLLHFVKESKQDESGMPNNRFLAERTGGTYSTLKVQPAELEDSGVYFCASSPGRWAGGPDTQYFGPGTRLTVL.

With respect to this clonotype: It is likely a read error, because the conserved phenylalanine at the end of the CDR3 is missing. This rearrangement joins TRBV29-1 to TRBJ2-4; 7 bases line up with TRBD1. Germline V lookup: CDR1 SQVTM, CDR2 ANQGSEA. There are 13 residues in the CDR3. V was pared by 4 bases and J by 3 bases, with 3 bases of the junction left unmatched. For the CDR3, the DNA is TGCAGCGTTGGGGACAGCAGCAAAAACATTCAGTACATC. It specifies CSVGDSSKNIQYI.

The chain employs TRBV20-1 and TRBJ2-7; 8 nucleotides line up with TRBD1. Germline values: CDR1 DFQATT, CDR2 SNEGSKA (reference sequence). The V and J ends lost 1 base and 6 bases, in that order; junction bases with no gene match: 5. This CDR3 is 13 amino acids long. CDR3 bases: TGCAGTGCTAGAGGGACAGGGAAAAGCGAGCAGTACTTC. The encoded protein is CSARGTGKSEQYF.

At least ten counts were recorded for this clonotype. CDR3 DNA: TGTGCCGGCGGCTCGGGAACCTACGAGCAGTACTTC. It codes for CAGGSGTYEQYF. This chain links TRBV6-1 with TRBJ2-7; perhaps TRBD2 as D (5 bases). The germline V gene encodes CDR1 MNHNS and CDR2 SASEGT. The CDR3 is 12 amino acids. V lost 11 bases, J lost 2 bases, and 13 bases lay in between.

The chain is built from TRBV29-1 and TRBJ2-7; tentatively, D is TRBD1 (6 bases). CDR3 size: 12 residues. Germline CDR1 SQVTM, CDR2 ANQGSEA. V dropped 7 bases and J dropped 2 bases, with 12 bases sitting between them. In DNA, the CDR3 is TGCAGCGCCGGTACAGGGACCTACGAGCAGTACTTC. Encoded protein: CSAGTGTYEQYF.

Concerning this clonotype itself: One junction end does not reproduce the germline sequence, and a read error may be involved. This sequence joins TRBV28 and TRBJ1-5; tentatively, D is TRBD1 (6 bases). Germline CDR1 MDHEN, CDR2 SYDVKM. The CDR3 covers 12 residues. The CDR3 nucleotides read TGTACCAGCTGGGGGGGGCACCAGCCCCAGCATTTT. This translates into CTSWGGHQPQHF. Variable domain in full (rest from reference TRBV28 and TRBJ1-5): DVKVTQSSRYLVKRTGEKVFLECVQDMDHENMFWYRQDPGLGLRLIYFSYDVKMKEKGDIPEGYSVSREKKERFSLILESASTNQTSMYLCTSWGGHQPQHFGDGTRLSIL.

This clonotype was counted many times. V gene TRBV11-3 combines with J gene TRBJ2-1; 9 positions match TRBD1. With V trimmed by 7 bases and J by 0 bases, 4 bases remained unmatched. CDR1 and CDR2 (germline): SGHNT, YENEEA. The CDR3 is 15 residues long. This CDR3 reads CASTRQGGSYNEQFF. DNA for the CDR3: TGTGCCAGCACCCGACAGGGGGGCTCCTACAATGAGCAGTTCTTC.

The rearrangement joins TRBV11-2 to TRBJ2-2; D gene ambiguous. The V end was cut by 5 bases, the J end by 7 bases, with 17 bases between. The CDR3 consists of 15 residues. CDR1 is SGHAT and CDR2 is FQNNGV in the germline V gene. CDR3 loop: CASSPPRGPSGELFF. The CDR3 region has the DNA TGTGCCAGCAGCCCTCCGCGAGGACCAAGCGGGGAGCTGTTTTTT.

In its sample, this clonotype was seen once. The junction departs from germline at one end; a sequencing error may be responsible. This chain connects TRBV11-3 to TRBJ2-2; the D gene could be TRBD1 or TRBD2 (5 bases each). Germline V CDR1 and CDR2: SGHNT, YENEEA. This CDR3 has 12 residues. The DNA for the CDR3 is TGTGCCAGCAGCCCGTGGGACGCGGAGCTGCTTTTT. Protein product: CASSPWDAELLF.

The chain combines TRBV28 with TRBJ1-1, with 9 nucleotides matching TRBD1. Germline-derived CDR1 and CDR2 are MDHEN and SYDVKM. This CDR3 has 15 residues. Trimming at V came to 9 bases and at J to 0 bases, leaving 8 bases not matched to a gene. The CDR3 bases are TGTGCCAGGAGATACAGGGGGCTCTTGAACACTGAAGCTTTCTTT. The encoded protein is CARRYRGLLNTEAFF.

Comment on this clonotype: Its ends do not fully match the called genes, so a read error is possible. J is TRBJ1-1 and V is TRBV11-3; 10 bases map to TRBD1. The CDR3 sequence is 15 residues long. Germline CDR1 is SGHNT and CDR2 is YENEEA. CDR3 region: CASSLGQGPTVEASF. CDR3 sequence (DNA): TGTGCCAGCAGCCTGGGACAGGGGCCGACAGTTGAAGCTTCCTTT.

The J gene is TRBJ2-2, the V gene TRBV11-2; D not certain. Germline V gene data show CDR1 as SGHAT and CDR2 as FQNNGV. The CDR3 is 15 residues long. The CDR3 DNA follows: TGTGTTAGCAGCCCTCCGCAAGGACGGACCGGGGAGCTGTTTTTT. Translated, it gives CVSSPPQGRTGELFF.

In its sample, this clonotype was seen many times. The chain uses TRBV29-1 and TRBJ1-1, with D possibly matching TRBD1 (5 bases). Per the germline V gene, CDR1 is SQVTM and CDR2 is ANQGSEA. The CDR3 has 13 residues. Deletions cut 6 bases from V and 5 bases from J, with 16 bases between. CDR3 sequence (DNA): TGCAGCGTCGAGGGCAGGGCGAAGACTGAAGCTTTCTTT. The encoded protein is CSVEGRAKTEAFF. Full variable domain (rest looked up from reference TRBV29-1 and TRBJ1-1): SAVISQKPSRDICQRGTSLTIQCQVDSQVTMMFWYRQQPGQSLTLIATANQGSEATYESGFVIDKFPISRPNLTFSTLTVSNMSPEDSSIYLCSVEGRAKTEAFFGQGTRLTVV.

About this clonotype itself: The junction and the germline gene differ at one end; a read error may be behind it. The rearrangement links TRBV29-1 to TRBJ2-3; D is uncertain. Germline CDR1 is SQVTM and CDR2 is ANQGSEA. This CDR3 is 12 amino acids long. The CDR3, as DNA: TGCAGTGTTGACGGTGATGCAGATACGCAGTATTTT. Translation: CSVDGDADTQYF.

A remark on this clonotype: One junction end does not reproduce the germline sequence, and a read error may be involved. The chain joins TRBV7-9 to TRBJ1-1; tentatively, D is TRBD1 (5 bases). Germline V gene data show CDR1 as SEHNR and CDR2 as FQNEAQ (reference sequence). CDR3 length: 15 residues. CDR3 sequence reads: CASSLGGSQNTAAFF. The CDR3 DNA reads TGTGCCAGCAGCTTAGGGGGGTCTCAGAACACTGCAGCTTTCTTT.

In regard to this clonotype: A read error may produce the germline difference seen at one junction end. The chain links TRBV28 to TRBJ2-1; a possible D gene is TRBD2 (6 bases). Germline V CDR1 and CDR2: MDHEN, SYDVKM. This CDR3 has 16 residues. Written as DNA, the CDR3 is TGTGTCAGTAGTTTATTAACCAGCGGGCGCTACAATGAGCAGCTCTTC. Translation gives CVSSLLTSGRYNEQLF.

In its sample, this clonotype was seen many times. V gene TRBV5-1 combines with J gene TRBJ1-1; TRBD1 aligns across 8 bases. The CDR3 length is 17 residues. CDR1 SGHRS and CDR2 YFSETQ come from the germline V gene. The trim removed 2 bases at V and 5 bases at J, leaving 14 bases unmatched. CDR3: CASSFWKGRGQGTEAFF. CDR3 bases: TGCGCCAGCAGCTTCTGGAAGGGCAGGGGGCAAGGAACTGAAGCTTTCTTT.

The CDR3 nucleotides read TGTGCCAGCTCACCTGAATCCTCGGCCAAAAACATTCAGTACTTC. This translates into CASSPESSAKNIQYF. This chain links TRBV18 with TRBJ2-4; D uncertain. Trimming shortened V by 3 bases and J by 1 base, and 10 bases separated the two germline ends. The germline CDR1 and CDR2 sequences are KGHSH and LQKENI. This CDR3 is 15 amino acids long.

About this clonotype itself: Its ends do not fully match the called genes, so a read error is possible. J is TRBJ2-5 and V is TRBV6-5; a weak D match, TRBD2 (6 bases). This CDR3 has 15 amino acids. Germline loops: CDR1 MNHEY, CDR2 SVGAGI. CDR3 bases: TGTGCCAGCAGTGTCCGGGACTGGGCCCAAGAGACCCAGAACTTC. Its translation: CASSVRDWAQETQNF.

Worth noting for this clonotype: A much larger clonotype is one base distant, so this may be a read error. CDR3 amino acids: CASSPSRRSGYTF. CDR3 DNA: TGTGCCAGCAGCCCGTCCAGACGCAGTGGCTACACCTTC. The chain links TRBV5-6 to TRBJ1-2; D remains unclear. The CDR3 has 13 amino acids. V was shortened by 4 bases and J by 7 bases, with 14 bases between the two germline ends. In germline, CDR1 is SGHDT, CDR2 YYEEEE.

A remark on this clonotype: Since no conserved phenylalanine or tryptophan closes the CDR3, a read error is the likely cause. The rearrangement links TRBV11-2 to TRBJ2-3, with 10 positions matching TRBD1. This CDR3 has 14 amino acids. Losses at the gene ends were 5 bases for V and 8 bases for J; bases not matched to a gene: 7. Germline V CDR1 and CDR2: SGHAT, FQNNGV. Here the CDR3 DNA reads TGTGCCAGCAGCCTGGACAGGGGGGTAGGTACGCAGTATTAT. Translating gives CASSLDRGVGTQYY.

With respect to this clonotype: The junction shows a germline mismatch at one end, possibly a read error. J is TRBJ1-2 and V is TRBV28; TRBD1 is a possible D gene (5 bases). Germline CDR1 and CDR2: MDHEN and SYDVKM. CDR3 length: 15 amino acids. This chain's CDR3 is CARSCAPGGIGGYIF. DNA of the CDR3: TGTGCCAGGAGTTGCGCTCCCGGGGGGATTGGAGGCTACATCTTC.